The rows below give T cell receptor beta chains drawn from one sample of a study of shared T cell receptors in the human thymus. Some clones are missing from TCRdb's copy, which holds only in-frame ones; the method was immunoSEQ multiplex PCR. The data contain 630,000 or so clones, more than 70% of them singletons. These data also formed part of another study, on human thymus T cells.

Sequenced: thymocytes. Receptors were obtained from a boy under two years old with a congenital heart defect. Each CDR3 is given with its conserved first and last residue. The order of the fields is V gene, clone size, J gene, D gene, CDR3 DNA, CDR3 protein. D genes are given only for firm matches. Size is omitted from some rows. Given values are once, few, many or a class for expanded clones.

V gene: TRBV14
clone size: .
J gene: TRBJ2-7
D gene: .
CDR3 DNA: TGTGCCAGCAGCCAGACTTATTACGAGCAGTACTTC
CDR3 protein: CASSQTYYEQYF

V gene: TRBV5-5
clone size: .
J gene: TRBJ2-7
D gene: TRBD1
CDR3 DNA: TGTGCCAGCAGAACCGGACAGGGAGTGCCTAGCTCCTACGAGCAGTACTTC
CDR3 protein: CASRTGQGVPSSYEQYF

V gene: TRBV11-2
clone size: once
J gene: TRBJ1-4
D gene: .
CDR3 DNA: TGTGCCAGCAGCTCTGAGGAGGCCCCTAATGAAAAACTGTTTTTT
CDR3 protein: CASSSEEAPNEKLFF

V gene: TRBV4-1
clone size: .
J gene: TRBJ2-1
D gene: .
CDR3 DNA: TGCGCCAGCAGCCAAGTTTGGCAGGTCTACAATGAGCAGTTCTTC
CDR3 protein: CASSQVWQVYNEQFF

V gene: TRBV7-9
clone size: .
J gene: TRBJ2-7
D gene: TRBD1
CDR3 DNA: TGTGCCAGCAGTTCCGGGACAGGGCTTAGCGAGCAGTACTTC
CDR3 protein: CASSSGTGLSEQYF

V gene: TRBV19
clone size: .
J gene: TRBJ1-5
D gene: TRBD1
CDR3 DNA: TGTGCCAGCCACCCCGACAGGGCTCAGCCCCAGCATTTT
CDR3 protein: CASHPDRAQPQHF

V gene: TRBV28
clone size: .
J gene: TRBJ2-1
D gene: TRBD1
CDR3 DNA: TGTGCCAGCAGTCCCGGGACAGGGTGGGGCAATGAGCAGTTCTTC
CDR3 protein: CASSPGTGWGNEQFF

V gene: TRBV28
clone size: .
J gene: TRBJ1-1
D gene: .
CDR3 DNA: TGTGCCAGCAGTTTGGCCGGGACAAGGAGCACTGAAGCTTTCTTT
CDR3 protein: CASSLAGTRSTEAFF

V gene: TRBV4-3
clone size: .
J gene: TRBJ2-1
D gene: TRBD2
CDR3 DNA: TGCGCCAGCAGCCAAGCTCGTTTAGCGGGAGTAGGGGAGCAGTTCTTC
CDR3 protein: CASSQARLAGVGEQFF

V gene: TRBV11-2
clone size: .
J gene: TRBJ2-7
D gene: .
CDR3 DNA: TGTGCCAGTAATAACTACTACGAGCAGTACTTC
CDR3 protein: CASNNYYEQYF

V gene: TRBV30
clone size: .
J gene: TRBJ1-2
D gene: .
CDR3 DNA: TGTGCCTGGGGACGGGGGGCCAACTATGGCTACACCTTC
CDR3 protein: CAWGRGANYGYTF

V gene: TRBV29-1
clone size: .
J gene: TRBJ2-3
D gene: TRBD1
CDR3 DNA: TGCAGCGTCGCCCCTCTTTGGACTCCCCAGGGGACAGCGGACACAGATACGCAGTATTTT
CDR3 protein: CSVAPLWTPQGTADTDTQYF

V gene: TRBV7-8
clone size: .
J gene: TRBJ2-7
D gene: TRBD1
CDR3 DNA: TGTGCCAGCAGCTTTCCGACAGGGTCCTACGAGCAGTACTTC
CDR3 protein: CASSFPTGSYEQYF

V gene: TRBV5-1
clone size: .
J gene: TRBJ1-6
D gene: TRBD1
CDR3 DNA: TGCGCCAGCAGCTTTCTCGACAGGGACAATTCCCCCCTCCACTTT
CDR3 protein: CASSFLDRDNSPLHF

V gene: TRBV27
clone size: .
J gene: TRBJ2-1
D gene: TRBD2
CDR3 DNA: TGTGCCAGCAGTTTTGGAGTAACTAGCGGGAGGCGGAATGAGCAGTTCTTC
CDR3 protein: CASSFGVTSGRRNEQFF

V gene: TRBV27
clone size: .
J gene: TRBJ2-7
D gene: TRBD1
CDR3 DNA: TGTGCCAGCAGTTCCCGACAGGGGGCAGAAGAGCAGTACTTC
CDR3 protein: CASSSRQGAEEQYF

V gene: TRBV6-1
clone size: .
J gene: TRBJ1-5
D gene: TRBD1
CDR3 DNA: TGTGCCAGCCGTGACAGGGCCCAAGATCAGCCCCAGCATTTT
CDR3 protein: CASRDRAQDQPQHF

V gene: TRBV29-1
clone size: .
J gene: TRBJ2-4
D gene: TRBD2
CDR3 DNA: TGCAGCGTTTTCCTAGCGGGAGCCGGCTGGGCAAAAAACATTCAGTACTTC
CDR3 protein: CSVFLAGAGWAKNIQYF

V gene: TRBV7-2
clone size: once
J gene: TRBJ2-7
D gene: TRBD2
CDR3 DNA: TGTGCCAGCAGCTTGAGGGCTAGCGGAGGCTCTGTGGACGAGCAGTACTTC
CDR3 protein: CASSLRASGGSVDEQYF

V gene: TRBV6-5
clone size: few
J gene: TRBJ1-2
D gene: TRBD1
CDR3 DNA: TGTGCCAGCAGTTACATCAGGGGGGCAGAAGGCTACACCTTC
CDR3 protein: CASSYIRGAEGYTF

V gene: TRBV5-4
clone size: .
J gene: TRBJ2-2
D gene: TRBD1
CDR3 DNA: TGTGCCAGCAGCACCGCCGGACAGGCCACCGGGGAGCTGTTTTTT
CDR3 protein: CASSTAGQATGELFF

V gene: TRBV10-2
clone size: .
J gene: TRBJ2-5
D gene: TRBD1
CDR3 DNA: TGCGCCAGCGCGATTACGGGACAGGCGTACCAAGAGACCCAGTACTTC
CDR3 protein: CASAITGQAYQETQYF

V gene: TRBV28
clone size: .
J gene: TRBJ2-7
D gene: TRBD1
CDR3 DNA: TGTGCCAGCAGTCCATTGTTAGACAGGGGGCCCTACGAGCAGTACTTC
CDR3 protein: CASSPLLDRGPYEQYF

V gene: TRBV5-4
clone size: .
J gene: TRBJ2-3
D gene: TRBD1
CDR3 DNA: TGTGCCAGCAGCTTCTCGGACAGGACGATAGATACGCAGTATTTT
CDR3 protein: CASSFSDRTIDTQYF

V gene: TRBV19
clone size: few
J gene: TRBJ2-6
D gene: .
CDR3 DNA: TGTGCCAGTAGTATAAGACTAGAAGGGGTTACTGGGGCCAACGTCCTGACTTTC
CDR3 protein: CASSIRLEGVTGANVLTF

V gene: TRBV19
clone size: .
J gene: TRBJ2-5
D gene: .
CDR3 DNA: TGTGCCAGTAGTTTAATAGGGGGAGGGAGTGGGCGTCGAGAGACCCAGTACTTC
CDR3 protein: CASSLIGGGSGRRETQYF

V gene: TRBV5-1
clone size: .
J gene: TRBJ2-1
D gene: TRBD2
CDR3 DNA: TGCGCCAGCAGCTGGGCTAGCGGGGAGGATGAGCAGTTCTTC
CDR3 protein: CASSWASGEDEQFF

V gene: TRBV29-1
clone size: .
J gene: TRBJ1-3
D gene: .
CDR3 DNA: TGCAGTATCACGGGGGGATTTGGAAACACCATATATTTT
CDR3 protein: CSITGGFGNTIYF

V gene: TRBV5-1
clone size: .
J gene: TRBJ2-3
D gene: TRBD1
CDR3 DNA: TGCGCCAGCAGCACACGGACAGGGGCCACAGATACGCAGTATTTT
CDR3 protein: CASSTRTGATDTQYF